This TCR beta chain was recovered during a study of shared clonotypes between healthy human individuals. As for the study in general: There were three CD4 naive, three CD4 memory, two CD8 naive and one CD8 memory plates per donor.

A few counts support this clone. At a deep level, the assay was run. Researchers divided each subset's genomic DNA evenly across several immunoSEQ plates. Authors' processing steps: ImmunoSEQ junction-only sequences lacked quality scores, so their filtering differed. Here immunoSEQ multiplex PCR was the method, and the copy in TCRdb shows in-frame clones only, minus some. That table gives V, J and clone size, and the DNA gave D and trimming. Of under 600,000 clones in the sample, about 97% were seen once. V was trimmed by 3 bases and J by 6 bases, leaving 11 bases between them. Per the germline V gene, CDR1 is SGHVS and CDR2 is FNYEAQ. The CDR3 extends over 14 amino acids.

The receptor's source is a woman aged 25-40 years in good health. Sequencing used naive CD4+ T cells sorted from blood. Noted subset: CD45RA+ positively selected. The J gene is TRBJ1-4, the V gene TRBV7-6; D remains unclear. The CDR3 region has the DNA TGTGCCAGCAGCTTGAGGGCGGTAGATGAAAAACTGTTTTTT. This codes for CASSLRAVDEKLFF.